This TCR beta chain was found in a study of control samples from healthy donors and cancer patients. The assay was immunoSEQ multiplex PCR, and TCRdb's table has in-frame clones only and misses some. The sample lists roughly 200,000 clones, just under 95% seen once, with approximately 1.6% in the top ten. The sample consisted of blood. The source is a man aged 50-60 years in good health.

DNA of the CDR3: TGTGCCAGCAGTGATAGTACAGCGGGGGCCTCTTTCGAGCAGTTCTTC. Its protein product is CASSDSTAGASFEQFF. The V and J genes are TRBV2 and TRBJ2-1; 8 nucleotides line up with TRBD2. This CDR3 contains 16 residues. Germline lookup yields CDR1 SNHLY and CDR2 FYNNEI. V gave up 3 bases and J gave up 10 bases; unmatched junction bases: 14.